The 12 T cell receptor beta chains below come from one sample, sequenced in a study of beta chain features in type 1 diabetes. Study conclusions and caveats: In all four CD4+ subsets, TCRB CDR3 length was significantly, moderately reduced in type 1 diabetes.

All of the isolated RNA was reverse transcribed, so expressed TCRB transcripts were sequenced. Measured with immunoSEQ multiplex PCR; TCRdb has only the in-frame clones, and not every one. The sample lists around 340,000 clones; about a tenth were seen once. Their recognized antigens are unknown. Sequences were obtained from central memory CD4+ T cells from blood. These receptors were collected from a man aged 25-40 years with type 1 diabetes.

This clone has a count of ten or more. The CDR3 here is CASSPPGRDFEKLFF. DNA of the CDR3: TGTGCCAGCAGCCCCCCGGGACGGGACTTTGAAAAACTGTTTTTT. The chain employs TRBV7-9 and TRBJ1-4; TRBD1 might be the D (5 bases). CDR3 length equals 15 residues. From germline, CDR1 is SEHNR and CDR2 FQNEAQ (reference sequence). The V gene lost 5 bases and the J gene lost 7 bases, with 17 bases spanning the gap.

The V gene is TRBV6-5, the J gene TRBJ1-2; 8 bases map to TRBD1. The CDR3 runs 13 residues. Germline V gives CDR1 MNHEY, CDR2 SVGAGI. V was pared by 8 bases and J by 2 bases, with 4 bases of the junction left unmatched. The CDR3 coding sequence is TGTGCCAGCTCTGGGGACAGGAACTATGGCTACACCTTC. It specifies CASSGDRNYGYTF.

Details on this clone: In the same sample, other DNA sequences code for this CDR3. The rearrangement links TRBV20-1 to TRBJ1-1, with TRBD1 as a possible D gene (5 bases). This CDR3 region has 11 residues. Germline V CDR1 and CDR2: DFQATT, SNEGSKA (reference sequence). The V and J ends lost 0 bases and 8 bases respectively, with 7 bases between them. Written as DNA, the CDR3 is TGCAGTGCTAGAGACAGGGCAGAAGCTTTCTTT. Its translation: CSARDRAEAFF.

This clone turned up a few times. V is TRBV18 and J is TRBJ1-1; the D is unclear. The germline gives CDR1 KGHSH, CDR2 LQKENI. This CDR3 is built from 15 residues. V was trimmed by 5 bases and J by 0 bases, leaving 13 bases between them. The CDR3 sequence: CASSYTDGMNTEAFF. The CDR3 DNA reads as TGTGCCAGCTCATACACGGACGGGATGAACACTGAAGCTTTCTTT.

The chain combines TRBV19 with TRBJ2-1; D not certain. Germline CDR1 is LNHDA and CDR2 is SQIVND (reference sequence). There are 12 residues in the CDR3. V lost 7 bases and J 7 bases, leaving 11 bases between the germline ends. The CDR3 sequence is CASKHRENEQFF. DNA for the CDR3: TGTGCCAGTAAGCACAGAGAGAATGAGCAGTTCTTC.

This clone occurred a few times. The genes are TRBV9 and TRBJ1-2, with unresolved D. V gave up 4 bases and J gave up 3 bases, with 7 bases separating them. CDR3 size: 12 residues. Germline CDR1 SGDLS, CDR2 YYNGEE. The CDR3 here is CASSPADYGYTF. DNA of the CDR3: TGTGCCAGCAGCCCGGCCGACTATGGCTACACCTTC.

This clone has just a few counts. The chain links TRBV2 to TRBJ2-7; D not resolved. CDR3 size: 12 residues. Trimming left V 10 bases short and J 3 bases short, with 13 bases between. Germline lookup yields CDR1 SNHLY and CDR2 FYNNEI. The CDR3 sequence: CATHPERYEQYF. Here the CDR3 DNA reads TGTGCCACCCACCCGGAGCGCTACGAGCAGTACTTC.

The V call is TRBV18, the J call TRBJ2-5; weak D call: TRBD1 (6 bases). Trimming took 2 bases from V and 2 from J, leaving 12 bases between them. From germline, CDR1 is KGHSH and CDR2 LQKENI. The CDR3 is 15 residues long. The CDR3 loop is CASSPNSGAQETQYF. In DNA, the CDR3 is TGTGCCAGCTCACCAAATTCAGGGGCTCAAGAGACCCAGTACTTC. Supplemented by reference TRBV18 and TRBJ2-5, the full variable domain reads NAGVMQNPRHLVRRRGQEARLRCSPMKGHSHVYWYRQLPEEGLKFMVYLQKENIIDESGMPKERFSAEFPKEGPSILRIQQVVRGDSAAYFCASSPNSGAQETQYFGPGTRLLVL.

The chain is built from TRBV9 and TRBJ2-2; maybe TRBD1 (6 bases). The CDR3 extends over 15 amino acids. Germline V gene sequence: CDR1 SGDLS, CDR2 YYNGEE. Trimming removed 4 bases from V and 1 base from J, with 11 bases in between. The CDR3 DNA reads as TGTGCCAGCAGCCGAAGAGGGGGGAACACCGGGGAGCTGTTTTTT. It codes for CASSRRGGNTGELFF.

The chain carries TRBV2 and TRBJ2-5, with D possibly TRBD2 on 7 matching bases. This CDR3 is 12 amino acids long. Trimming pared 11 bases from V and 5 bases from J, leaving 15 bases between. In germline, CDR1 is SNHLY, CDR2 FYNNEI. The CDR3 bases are TGTGCCTGCGCGGGGGCGTTGGAGACCCAGTACTTC. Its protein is CACAGALETQYF.

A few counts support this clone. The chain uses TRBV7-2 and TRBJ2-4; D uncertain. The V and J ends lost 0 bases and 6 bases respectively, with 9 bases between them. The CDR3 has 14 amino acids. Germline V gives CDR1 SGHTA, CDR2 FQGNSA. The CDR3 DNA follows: TGTGCCAGCAGCTTAGCCACAGCCGTAAACATTCAGTACTTC. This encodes CASSLATAVNIQYF.

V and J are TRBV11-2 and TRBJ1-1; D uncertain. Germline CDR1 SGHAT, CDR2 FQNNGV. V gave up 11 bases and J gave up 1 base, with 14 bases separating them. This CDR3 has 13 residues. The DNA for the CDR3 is TGTGCCTCAGTCGGGCATCGGAACACTGAAGCTTTCTTT. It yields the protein CASVGHRNTEAFF. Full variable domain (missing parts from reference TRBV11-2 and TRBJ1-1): EAGVAQSPRYKIIEKRQSVAFWCNPISGHATLYWYQQILGQGPKLLIQFQNNGVVDDSQLPKDRFSAERLKGVDSTLKIQPAKLEDSAVYLCASVGHRNTEAFFGQGTRLTVV.